This passage covers 28 T cell receptor beta chains from one sample sequenced in a study of shared clonotypes between healthy human individuals. The table came from immunoSEQ multiplex PCR; TCRdb's copy has only in-frame clones and leaves some out. The data show about 380,000 clones, about 96% seen once. The specimen was memory CD8+ T cells sorted from blood. Subset of the sample: CD45RO+ cells pooled with CCR7-negative TemRA cells. These receptor sequences come from a man aged 25-45 years in good health.

The V and J genes are TRBV7-6 and TRBJ1-2; no firm D call. Trimming took 1 base from V and 11 from J, leaving 17 bases between them. The CDR3 extends over 14 amino acids. Germline V lookup: CDR1 SGHVS, CDR2 FNYEAQ. The CDR3 DNA reads TGTGCCAGCAGCTTAGACGGGCGCGGTTCCACTTACACCTTC. Protein product: CASSLDGRGSTYTF.

The chain joins TRBV5-4 to TRBJ2-7, with 9 bases that match TRBD2. Germline V lookup: CDR1 SGHNT, CDR2 YYREEE (reference sequence). Trimming at V came to 0 bases and at J to 0 bases, leaving 4 bases not matched to a gene. The CDR3 covers 16 residues. Written as DNA, the CDR3 is TGTGCCAGCAGCTTGGCCCCTAGCGGGATCTCCTACGAGCAGTACTTC. Its protein is CASSLAPSGISYEQYF.

The V call is TRBV7-9, the J call TRBJ2-7; 11 bases align to TRBD1. CDR1 is SEHNR, CDR2 FQNEAQ, per germline (reference sequence). With 3 bases clipped from V and 3 bases from J, the junction kept 4 bases outside the gene matches. This CDR3 comprises 15 residues. The CDR3: CASSLGQGEIYEQYF. The CDR3 DNA follows: TGTGCCAGCAGCTTGGGACAGGGGGAGATCTACGAGCAGTACTTC.

The V and J genes are TRBV7-2 and TRBJ2-1, with no clear D. The CDR3 length is 15 residues. Germline CDR1 and CDR2: SGHTA and FQGNSA. V was cut by 0 bases and J by 2 bases, with 8 bases left in between. The CDR3 bases are TGTGCCAGCAGCTTAGCGTGGCTAGCCTACAATGAGCAGTTCTTC. Translating it yields CASSLAWLAYNEQFF.

This chain joins TRBV28 and TRBJ2-7, with 8 bases fitting TRBD2. This CDR3 spans 16 amino acids. Unmatched junction bases numbered 11, after V lost 5 bases and J lost 2 bases. CDR1 is MDHEN, CDR2 SYDVKM, per germline. CDR3 sequence reads: CASSGVLGSGAYEQYF. In DNA, the CDR3 is TGTGCCAGCAGTGGGGTTTTGGGTAGCGGGGCCTACGAGCAGTACTTC.

The chain recombines TRBV29-1 with TRBJ2-7; D gene ambiguous. The germline V and J ends were trimmed by 2 bases and 2 bases, with 10 bases remaining between them. CDR1 SQVTM and CDR2 ANQGSEA come from the germline V gene. The CDR3 is 13 amino acids. In DNA, the CDR3 is TGCAGCGTTGAATATTCCGTGACCTACGAGCAGTACTTC. It translates to CSVEYSVTYEQYF.

The rearrangement uses TRBV29-1 and TRBJ2-7; 12 nucleotides match TRBD2. Germline V gives CDR1 SQVTM, CDR2 ANQGSEA. The J segment lost 10 bases and the V segment lost 4 bases, leaving 2 bases of the junction unmatched. The CDR3 sequence is 11 residues long. The DNA for the CDR3 is TGCAGCGTTGGACTAGCGGGAGTTCAGTACTTC. It yields the protein CSVGLAGVQYF.

V usage is TRBV11-2 and J usage is TRBJ2-2, with 7 bases aligning to TRBD2. Germline CDR1 is SGHAT and CDR2 is FQNNGV. The CDR3 runs 15 residues. V lost 1 base to trimming and J lost 6 bases; unmatched junction nucleotides: 5. The CDR3 protein is CASSLGLALSGELFF. The DNA for the CDR3 is TGTGCCAGCAGCTTAGGACTAGCTCTGTCCGGGGAGCTGTTTTTT.

J is TRBJ1-5 and V is TRBV5-5; D remains ambiguous. Germline loops: CDR1 SGHKS, CDR2 YYEKEE (reference sequence). This CDR3 spans 12 amino acids. Trimming took off 0 bases at V and 6 bases at J, with 4 bases between the two ends. The CDR3 DNA is TGTGCCAGCAGCTTGGTCGGTCAGCCCCAGCATTTT. It yields the protein CASSLVGQPQHF. The entire variable domain, with the rest obtained from reference TRBV5-5 and TRBJ1-5, is as follows: DAGVTQSPTHLIKTRGQQVTLRCSPISGHKSVSWYQQVLGQGPQFIFQYYEKEERGRGNFPDRFSARQFPNYSSELNVNALLLGDSALYLCASSLVGQPQHFGDGTRLSIL.

Of note for this clone: Other DNA sequences within the sample encode an identical CDR3. V and J are TRBV5-4 and TRBJ1-1; D gene ambiguous. Germline V gives CDR1 SGHNT, CDR2 YYREEE (reference sequence). The CDR3 is 13 amino acids. V gave up 2 bases and J gave up 1 base, with 6 bases separating them. The CDR3: CASSLTGNTEAFF. The CDR3 coding sequence is TGTGCCAGCAGCTTAACGGGGAACACTGAAGCTTTCTTT.

The J gene is TRBJ2-7, the V gene TRBV28; D is uncertain. The CDR3 loop spans 15 amino acids. The V and J ends lost 5 bases and 0 bases respectively, with 14 bases between them. Germline V lookup: CDR1 MDHEN, CDR2 SYDVKM. The DNA for the CDR3 is TGTGCCAGCAGTCCAAGTTTTGTAGCCTCCTACGAGCAGTACTTC. Amino acids: CASSPSFVASYEQYF.

The chain couples TRBV10-2 to TRBJ2-1, with TRBD2 identical over 8 bases. V shed 7 bases, J shed 10 bases, and the junction held 18 bases outside the gene matches. CDR1 is WSHSY, CDR2 SAAADI, per germline. The CDR3 spans 16 residues. CDR3 DNA sequence: TGCGCCAGCATGGGGTGGCTAGCGGGTCAGGTAGGGGAGCAGTTCTTC. Translated: CASMGWLAGQVGEQFF.

This rearrangement joins TRBV5-6 to TRBJ1-4, with 7 bases that match TRBD1. V shed 4 bases, J shed 0 bases, and the junction held 9 bases outside the gene matches. Germline values: CDR1 SGHDT, CDR2 YYEEEE. This CDR3 spans 17 amino acids. The CDR3 sequence: CASSGISGTATNEKLFF. DNA of the CDR3: TGTGCCAGCAGCGGAATTTCCGGGACAGCAACTAATGAAAAACTGTTTTTT.

This chain connects TRBV28 to TRBJ1-5, with 9 nucleotides matching TRBD1. Germline assignment: CDR1 MDHEN and CDR2 SYDVKM. The trim removed 8 bases at V and 6 bases at J, leaving 11 bases unmatched. The CDR3 consists of 15 residues. The CDR3 bases are TGTGCCAGCCGAACACAGGGGGCGAGGAGTCAGCCCCAGCATTTT. It codes for CASRTQGARSQPQHF.

The V call is TRBV5-1, the J call TRBJ1-2; D gene unclear. The CDR3 loop spans 14 amino acids. Germline V lookup: CDR1 SGHRS, CDR2 YFSETQ. V was shortened by 3 bases and J by 4 bases, with 13 bases between the two germline ends. CDR3 loop: CASSSVVETYGYTF. DNA of the CDR3: TGCGCCAGCAGCTCCGTTGTGGAGACCTATGGCTACACCTTC.

This clone was recorded once. This chain connects TRBV6-5 to TRBJ1-5; 8 bases line up with TRBD1. Germline V gene data show CDR1 as MNHEY and CDR2 as SVGAGI. This CDR3 region has 14 residues. With 8 bases clipped from V and 4 bases from J, the junction kept 7 bases outside the gene matches. For the CDR3, the DNA is TGTGCCAGCGGCGAGGACAGGGAAAATCAGCCCCAGCATTTT. Protein product: CASGEDRENQPQHF.

On this clone: Other DNA sequences in the sample encode the same CDR3. The gene calls are TRBV5-1 and TRBJ2-3; no reliable D call. The CDR3 contains 14 residues. Per the germline V gene, CDR1 is SGHRS and CDR2 is YFSETQ. The germline V and J ends were trimmed by 0 bases and 2 bases, with 7 bases remaining between them. CDR3 in amino acids: CASSLGVNTDTQYF. CDR3 nucleotides: TGCGCCAGCAGCTTGGGGGTTAACACAGATACGCAGTATTTT.

The rearrangement uses TRBV9 and TRBJ1-5; D is uncertain. CDR3 size: 13 residues. Germline V gene data show CDR1 as SGDLS and CDR2 as YYNGEE. The V gene lost 3 bases and the J gene lost 9 bases, with 13 bases spanning the gap. Here the CDR3 reads CASSEGPRSPQHF. In DNA, the CDR3 is TGTGCCAGCAGCGAAGGGCCCCGTTCGCCCCAGCATTTT.

This chain uses TRBV6-5 with TRBJ1-2; 8 bases agree with TRBD1. The CDR3 spans 16 residues. From germline, CDR1 is MNHEY and CDR2 SVGAGI. V shed 4 bases, J shed 1 base, and the junction held 8 bases outside the gene matches. CDR3 sequence reads: CASSFSDREGNYGYTF. In DNA, the CDR3 is TGTGCCAGCAGTTTTTCGGACAGGGAGGGTAACTATGGCTACACCTTC.

The gene calls are TRBV28 and TRBJ1-5; no clear D gene. This CDR3 is built from 12 residues. The V gene lost 4 bases and the J gene lost 0 bases, with 1 base spanning the gap. Germline CDR1 reads MDHEN; CDR2 reads SYDVKM. CDR3 sequence: CASSYSNQPQHF. The CDR3 DNA reads as TGTGCCAGCAGTTATAGCAATCAGCCCCAGCATTTT.

V and J are TRBV11-3 and TRBJ1-1; D not resolved. This CDR3 spans 13 amino acids. Germline CDR1 SGHNT, CDR2 YENEEA. V shed 3 bases and J shed 6 bases, with 11 bases lying between them. The DNA of the CDR3 is TGTGCCAGCAGCTTGGAACGGACGGCTGAAGCTTTCTTT. Translating it yields CASSLERTAEAFF.

The V gene is TRBV2, the J gene TRBJ2-7, with D maybe TRBD1 (5 bases). Trimming pared 8 bases from V and 2 bases from J, leaving 10 bases between. This CDR3 is built from 12 residues. CDR1 is SNHLY, CDR2 FYNNEI, per germline. CDR3 bases: TGTGCCAGCGTGGCAGGGACCTACGAGCAGTACTTC. It encodes CASVAGTYEQYF.

V is TRBV4-2 and J is TRBJ2-2; TRBD2 matches 7 bases. The trim removed 8 bases at V and 6 bases at J, leaving 3 bases unmatched. Germline-derived CDR1 and CDR2 are LGHNA and YNFKEQ. The CDR3 covers 12 residues. As DNA, the CDR3 is TGTGCCAGCGAGGGAGGGCCCGGGGAGCTGTTTTTT. Its protein product is CASEGGPGELFF.

J is TRBJ2-5 and V is TRBV30; D is unresolved. Trimming pared 0 bases from V and 0 bases from J, leaving 5 bases between. The CDR3 has 13 amino acids. Germline CDR1 and CDR2: GTSNPN and SVGIG (reference sequence). CDR3 in DNA: TGTGCCTGGAGTGTAACAGACCAAGAGACCCAGTACTTC. Translating gives CAWSVTDQETQYF.

This clone was recorded only once. V usage is TRBV21-1 and J usage is TRBJ1-1; TRBD1 is the table's D call, not checked against the DNA. TRBV21-1 is a documented pseudogene. The CDR3 is made up of 15 amino acids. The CDR3 here is CASSSEDRPPTEAFF. DNA for the CDR3: TGTGCCAGCAGCAGCGAAGACAGACCCCCCACTGAAGCTTTCTTT.

V and J are TRBV25-1 and TRBJ1-2; D uncertain. Trimming cost V 8 bases and J 1 base, with 11 bases left between them. The CDR3 length is 13 residues. Germline CDR1 reads MGHDK; CDR2 reads SYGVNS. The CDR3, as DNA: TGTGCCAGCCAGCGCGGCGGTAACTATGGCTACACCTTC. It yields the protein CASQRGGNYGYTF.

This sequence joins TRBV4-1 and TRBJ1-5, with unresolved D. The V end was cut by 0 bases, the J end by 2 bases, with 8 bases between. This CDR3 is 15 amino acids long. Germline V gives CDR1 MGHRA, CDR2 YSYEKL. The CDR3 DNA reads TGCGCCAGCAGCCAAGAGGGGTCGGGCAATCAGCCCCAGCATTTT. Amino acids: CASSQEGSGNQPQHF.

The rearrangement joins TRBV28 to TRBJ2-7; 9 bases line up with TRBD2. This CDR3 contains 14 residues. Trimming at V came to 6 bases and at J to 6 bases, leaving 9 bases not matched to a gene. Germline CDR1 and CDR2: MDHEN and SYDVKM. The CDR3 reads CASRTSGYGPEQYF. The CDR3 nucleotides are TGTGCCAGCAGAACTAGCGGGTATGGTCCCGAGCAGTACTTC.